The present TCR beta chain was sequenced within a study of T cell responses to AZD1222 COVID-19 vaccine. Across the study: Combined were second doses at about 4 or about 12 weeks.

Notes on this clone: Its specificity is not known.

Measured with immunoSEQ multiplex PCR; TCRdb has only the in-frame clones, and not every one. The sample consists of over 95,000 clones, roughly 89% of them appearing once. Broader study findings: Rises in breadth and depth of Spike-specific TCRs came after two AZD1222 doses.

The CDR3 is 16 amino acids. V shed 6 bases and J shed 0 bases, with 15 bases lying between them. CDR1 SNHLY and CDR2 FYNNEI come from the germline V gene. This sequence was found in an adult in good health. The chain has TRBV2 and TRBJ2-1, with a possible D match to TRBD1 (5 bases). Sample: peripheral blood, taken on day 0 of AZD1222 vaccination. The CDR3 DNA reads TGTGCCAGCAGAGTGGGGCCGGGTAACTCCTACAATGAGCAGTTCTTC. This gives the protein CASRVGPGNSYNEQFF.